This T cell receptor beta chain was observed in a study of CD8+ T cells in alopecia areata. Study-wide context: Disease severity was quantified as SALT score of affected scalp area. Whole-study findings and limits: Alopecia totalis/universalis scalp especially showed more expanded CD8+ clones than normal scalp.

Looked up from germline, CDR1 is GTSNPN and CDR2 is SVGIG (reference sequence). This CDR3 has 13 residues. V dropped 4 bases and J dropped 2 bases, with 12 bases sitting between them. The treatment here: oral pan-JAK inhibitor, 5-10 mg twice daily. Notes on this clone: Its antigen is unidentified.

After isolation, RNA underwent reverse transcription to generate cDNA as the sequencing template. The method was immunoSEQ multiplex PCR; TCRdb's version includes in-frame clones alone and lacks a portion of them. The sample consists of over 250,000 clones, around three fifths of them appearing once. This receptor was identified in a human donor with alopecia areata. The rearrangement joins TRBV30 to TRBJ2-7; no definite D call. This material consisted of CD4+ T cells sorted from blood, taken between weeks 51 and 54, from a patient treated with tofacitinib. In nucleotides, the CDR3 is TGTGCCTGGAAAAAGGCGTCGGCCTACGAGCAGTACTTC. It specifies CAWKKASAYEQYF.